This T cell receptor (beta chain) was identified in a study of cytomegalovirus exposure and HLA in healthy donors. Whole-study results and caveats: Presence/absence analysis assumed near-uniform sequencing depth across donors. Cytomegalovirus status was reportedly diagnosed by the classifier with high sensitivity and specificity.

V was cut by 3 bases and J by 11 bases, with 11 bases left in between. The length of the CDR3 is 12 residues. Per germline, CDR1 MDHEN and CDR2 SYDVKM. Comments on this clone: Its target is unknown.

This PCR relied on a set of 60 Vbeta primers and 13 Jbeta primers. Using immunoSEQ multiplex PCR, the repertoire was profiled, and TCRdb retains in-frame clones only, with some absent. The table records around 110,000 clones, 80% to 85% of them present only once. The chain couples TRBV28 to TRBJ1-5, with D unresolved. Sequenced input: PBMCs. The clonotype was recovered from a woman between 25 and 40 years old in good health and CMV-seronegative. The CDR3 bases are TGTGCCAGCAGTTTGCCGGCTGAGGCCCAGCATTTT. It encodes CASSLPAEAQHF.